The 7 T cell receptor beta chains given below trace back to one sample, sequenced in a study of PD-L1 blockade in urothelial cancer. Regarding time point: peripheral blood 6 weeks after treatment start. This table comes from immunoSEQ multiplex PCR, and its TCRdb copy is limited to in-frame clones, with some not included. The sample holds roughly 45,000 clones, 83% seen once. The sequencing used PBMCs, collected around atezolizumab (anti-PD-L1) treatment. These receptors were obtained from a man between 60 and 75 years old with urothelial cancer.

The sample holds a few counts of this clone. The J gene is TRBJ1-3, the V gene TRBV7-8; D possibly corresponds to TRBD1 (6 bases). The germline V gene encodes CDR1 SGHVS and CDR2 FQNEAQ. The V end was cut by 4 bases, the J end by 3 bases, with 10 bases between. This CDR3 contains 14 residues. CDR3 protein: CASSSTGGGNTIYF. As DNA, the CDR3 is TGTGCCAGCAGCTCGACAGGCGGTGGAAACACCATATATTTT.

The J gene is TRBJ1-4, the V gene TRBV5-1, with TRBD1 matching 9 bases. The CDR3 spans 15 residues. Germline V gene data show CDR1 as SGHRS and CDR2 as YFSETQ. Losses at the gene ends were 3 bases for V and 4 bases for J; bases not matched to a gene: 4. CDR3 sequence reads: CASSYDRGFNEKLFF. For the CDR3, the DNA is TGCGCCAGCAGCTACGACAGGGGGTTTAATGAAAAACTGTTTTTT.

CDR3 loop: CAWRRSRLGQGFSSPLHF. The CDR3 region has the DNA TGTGCCTGGAGAAGAAGTCGTTTGGGACAGGGTTTTAGTTCACCCCTCCACTTT. The rearrangement uses TRBV30 and TRBJ1-6; 9 nucleotides align to TRBD1. The CDR3 has 18 amino acids. V shed 3 bases and J 9 bases; nucleotides not matched to a gene: 18. Germline CDR1 reads GTSNPN; CDR2 reads SVGIG (reference sequence).

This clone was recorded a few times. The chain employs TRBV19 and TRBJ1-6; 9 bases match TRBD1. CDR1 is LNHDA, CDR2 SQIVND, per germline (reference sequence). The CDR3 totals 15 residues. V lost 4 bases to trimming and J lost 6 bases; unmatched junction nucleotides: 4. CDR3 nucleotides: TGTGCCAGTAGTAGAAGGACAGGGGTTAATTCACCCCTCCACTTT. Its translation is CASSRRTGVNSPLHF.

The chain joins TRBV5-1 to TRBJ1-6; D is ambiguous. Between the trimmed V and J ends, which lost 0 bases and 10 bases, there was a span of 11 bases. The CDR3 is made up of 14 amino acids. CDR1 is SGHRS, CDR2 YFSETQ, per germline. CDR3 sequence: CASSLAARYSPLHF. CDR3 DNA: TGCGCCAGCAGCTTGGCCGCCAGATACTCACCCCTCCACTTT.

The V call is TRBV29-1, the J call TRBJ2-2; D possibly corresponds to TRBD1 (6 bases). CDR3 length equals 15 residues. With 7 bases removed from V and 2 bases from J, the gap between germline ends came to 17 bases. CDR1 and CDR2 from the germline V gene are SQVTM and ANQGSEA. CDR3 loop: CSALGTPLNTGELFF. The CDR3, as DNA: TGCAGCGCCCTGGGGACACCCCTAAACACCGGGGAGCTGTTTTTT.

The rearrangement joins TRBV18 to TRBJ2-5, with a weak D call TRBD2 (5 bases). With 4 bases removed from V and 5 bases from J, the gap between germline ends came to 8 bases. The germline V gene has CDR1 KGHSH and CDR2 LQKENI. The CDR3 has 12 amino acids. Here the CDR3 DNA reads TGTGCCAGCTCACGGGAGCGTGAGACCCAGTACTTC. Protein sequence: CASSRERETQYF.